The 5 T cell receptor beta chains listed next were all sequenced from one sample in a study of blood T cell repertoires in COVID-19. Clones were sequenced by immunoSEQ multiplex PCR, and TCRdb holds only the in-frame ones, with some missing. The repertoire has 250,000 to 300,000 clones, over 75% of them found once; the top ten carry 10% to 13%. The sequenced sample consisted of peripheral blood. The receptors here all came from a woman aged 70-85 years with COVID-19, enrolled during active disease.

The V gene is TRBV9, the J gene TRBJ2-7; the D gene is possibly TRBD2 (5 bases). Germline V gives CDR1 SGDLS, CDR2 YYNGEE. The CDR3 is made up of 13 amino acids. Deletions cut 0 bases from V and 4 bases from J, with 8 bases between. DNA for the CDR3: TGTGCCAGCAGCGTAGTTGAGGGTTACGAGCAGTACTTC. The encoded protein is CASSVVEGYEQYF.

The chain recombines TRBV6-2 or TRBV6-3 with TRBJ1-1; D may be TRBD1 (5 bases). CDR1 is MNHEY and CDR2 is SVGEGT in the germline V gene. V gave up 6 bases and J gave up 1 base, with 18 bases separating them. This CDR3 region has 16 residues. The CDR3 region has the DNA TGTGCCAGCAGCCGGAGTGGGGCCTTGAGGAACACTGAAGCTTTCTTT. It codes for CASSRSGALRNTEAFF.

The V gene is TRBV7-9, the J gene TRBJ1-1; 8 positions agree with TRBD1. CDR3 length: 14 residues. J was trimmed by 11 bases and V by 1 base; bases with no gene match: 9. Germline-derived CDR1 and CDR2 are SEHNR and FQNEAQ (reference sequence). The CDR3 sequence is CASSLVGTGRSAFF. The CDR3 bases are TGTGCCAGCAGCTTAGTAGGGACAGGACGTTCTGCTTTCTTT.

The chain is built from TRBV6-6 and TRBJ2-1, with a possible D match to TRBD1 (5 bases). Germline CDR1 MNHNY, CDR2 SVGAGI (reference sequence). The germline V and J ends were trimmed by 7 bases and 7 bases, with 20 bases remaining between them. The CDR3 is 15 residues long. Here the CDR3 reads CASIQGLAAGNEQFF. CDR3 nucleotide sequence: TGTGCCAGCATTCAGGGCCTCGCCGCTGGAAATGAGCAGTTCTTC.

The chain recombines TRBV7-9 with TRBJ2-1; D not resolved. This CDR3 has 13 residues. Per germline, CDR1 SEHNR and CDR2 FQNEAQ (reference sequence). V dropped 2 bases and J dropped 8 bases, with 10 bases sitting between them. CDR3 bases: TGTGCCAGCAGCTTATTGTATGTCGATGAGCAGTTCTTC. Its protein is CASSLLYVDEQFF.